One and the same sample provided the 30 T cell receptor beta chains below, sequenced in a study of T cell repertoires in cytomegalovirus infection. One entry per CDR3 protein results from TCRdb running MiXCR on the reads. The table has about 920,000 distinct CDR3 sequences, roughly 31% seen once. Their antigen targets remain unknown. Specimen: cultured CD8+ T cells from PBMCs, collected from culture after CMV antigen stimulation. The receptor set was obtained from a human donor in good health (CMV status not recorded). Some clones in this sample may be carry-over from other donors' samples.

This clonotype was detected once. The V gene is TRBV15, the J gene TRBJ2-3; unclear D gene. From germline, CDR1 is LNHNV and CDR2 YYDKDF (reference sequence). CDR3 length: 16 amino acids. V was trimmed by 0 bases and J by 2 bases, leaving 12 bases between them. The CDR3 DNA is TGTGCCACCAGCAGAGATTCTCTCCTCAACACAGATACGCAGTATTTT. Translation gives CATSRDSLLNTDTQYF.

This clonotype was observed a few times. V gene TRBV20-1 combines with J gene TRBJ2-7, with D tentatively TRBD1 (5 bases). This CDR3 spans 13 amino acids. V was cut by 7 bases and J by 5 bases, with 18 bases left in between. Germline loops: CDR1 DFQATT, CDR2 SNEGSKA (reference sequence). This chain's CDR3 is CSVRASRTHEQYF. The CDR3 bases are TGCAGTGTAAGGGCCTCCCGGACACACGAGCAGTACTTC.

This clonotype appeared once. The junction differs from germline at one of its ends, possibly a read error. The rearrangement uses TRBV29-1 and TRBJ2-5; 10 nucleotides match TRBD2. The CDR3 extends over 10 amino acids. From germline, CDR1 is SQVTM and CDR2 ANQGSEA. The CDR3 sequence is CTTSGETQYF. In nucleotides, the CDR3 is TGTACGACTAGCGGGGAGACCCAGTACTTC.

This clonotype has just one count. At one end the junction does not follow the germline gene, possibly because of a read error. The chain is built from TRBV3-1 and TRBJ1-1, with 7 bases aligning to TRBD1. Germline V gene data show CDR1 as LGHDT and CDR2 as YNNKEL (reference sequence). CDR3 length equals 15 residues. The CDR3, as DNA: TGTGTCAGCAGGGACAGTGGGAAGGGGCACACTGAAGCTTTCTTT. Protein product: CVSRDSGKGHTEAFF.

This clonotype was counted many times. The rearrangement joins TRBV7-8 to TRBJ1-5; TRBD1 matches 8 bases. The V gene's germline CDR1 is SGHVS and CDR2 FQNEAQ. Germline trimming cut 2 bases from V and 0 bases from J; bases unmatched to any gene: 3. The CDR3 loop spans 16 amino acids. CDR3 residues: CASSLMGQVSNQPQHF. Written as DNA, the CDR3 is TGTGCCAGCAGCTTAATGGGACAGGTTAGCAATCAGCCCCAGCATTTT.

This clonotype has more than one count but fewer than ten. This chain links TRBV12-5 with TRBJ2-1; 9 positions match TRBD1. The CDR3 spans 16 residues. V trimming: 6 bases; J trimming: 7 bases; junction bases outside the gene matches: 13. Germline CDR1 is LGHNT and CDR2 is FRNRAP. DNA of the CDR3: TGTGCTAGTGGCTGGGGTCCCGGGACAGGGAATAATGAGCAGTTCTTC. Encoded protein: CASGWGPGTGNNEQFF.

This clonotype has just a few counts. V gene TRBV27 combines with J gene TRBJ1-5; D remains ambiguous. V was clipped by 2 bases and J by 6 bases, with 8 bases between them. Germline V gene sequence: CDR1 MNHEY, CDR2 SMNVEV (reference sequence). The CDR3 sequence is 13 residues long. The CDR3 DNA reads TGTGCCAGCAGTTTAGCCGGGTTTCAGCCCCAGCATTTT. Its translation is CASSLAGFQPQHF.

The chain carries TRBV4-2 and TRBJ2-2; D might be TRBD1 or TRBD2, each matching 6 bases. V lost 5 bases, J lost 6 bases, and 16 bases lay in between. Germline values: CDR1 LGHNA, CDR2 YNFKEQ. The CDR3 extends over 15 amino acids. The CDR3 bases are TGTGCCAGCAGCATCTTAGGGGGGTTATCCGGGGAGCTGTTTTTT. Translating gives CASSILGGLSGELFF.

J is TRBJ1-5 and V is TRBV29-1; D is perhaps TRBD1 (5 bases). The CDR3 length is 12 residues. From germline, CDR1 is SQVTM and CDR2 ANQGSEA. V lost 4 bases and J 2 bases, leaving 6 bases between the germline ends. DNA of the CDR3: TGCAGCGTTGGGGGGGGCAATCAGCCCCAGCATTTT. Its protein is CSVGGGNQPQHF. Filled out from reference TRBV29-1 and TRBJ1-5, the complete variable domain reads SAVISQKPSRDICQRGTSLTIQCQVDSQVTMMFWYRQQPGQSLTLIATANQGSEATYESGFVIDKFPISRPNLTFSTLTVSNMSPEDSSIYLCSVGGGNQPQHFGDGTRLSIL.

The J gene is TRBJ1-2, the V gene TRBV7-9, with 8 bases that match TRBD1. The CDR3 runs 15 residues. V lost 4 bases to trimming and J lost 2 bases; unmatched junction nucleotides: 6. CDR1 is SEHNR, CDR2 FQNEAQ, per germline (reference sequence). The CDR3 loop reads CASSSRDRRNYGYTF. In nucleotides, the CDR3 is TGTGCCAGCAGCTCGCGGGACAGGCGGAACTATGGCTACACCTTC.

This clonotype was observed a few times. This chain joins TRBV4-1 and TRBJ2-4, with no clear D. Trimming pared 1 base from V and 0 bases from J, leaving 4 bases between. This CDR3 is built from 14 residues. CDR1 is MGHRA and CDR2 is YSYEKL in the germline V gene. The DNA for the CDR3 is TGCGCCAGCAGCCAAGTTTCAGCCAAAAACATTCAGTACTTC. Translation: CASSQVSAKNIQYF.

At least ten counts were recorded for this clonotype. The gene calls are TRBV10-3 and TRBJ1-5, with 7 bases aligning to TRBD1. Trimming took 5 bases from V and 2 from J; bases not matched to a gene: 3. Looked up from germline, CDR1 is ENHRY and CDR2 is SYGVKD. This CDR3 is 14 amino acids long. The CDR3 bases are TGTGCCATCAGTAGTGACAGGGGCAATCAGCCCCAGCATTTT. Protein product: CAISSDRGNQPQHF.

The chain is built from TRBV10-3 and TRBJ2-1, with D perhaps matching TRBD2 (6 bases). This CDR3 is 16 amino acids long. V was trimmed by 2 bases and J by 5 bases, leaving 16 bases between them. Germline assignment: CDR1 ENHRY and CDR2 SYGVKD. CDR3 in amino acids: CAISEPVAGSNNEQFF. CDR3 bases: TGTGCCATCAGTGAGCCGGTTGCGGGGTCTAACAATGAGCAGTTCTTC.

This clonotype occurred many times. The chain is built from TRBV7-9 and TRBJ2-1, with D perhaps TRBD1 (5 bases). CDR3 length equals 13 residues. The V end was cut by 5 bases, the J end by 9 bases, with 14 bases between. Looked up from germline, CDR1 is SEHNR and CDR2 is FQNEAQ (reference sequence). CDR3 DNA: TGTGCCAGCAGCGGTGGGTGGGGCCTTGAGCAGTTCTTC. This gives the protein CASSGGWGLEQFF. Full variable domain (remainder filled in from reference TRBV7-9 and TRBJ2-1): DTGVSQNPRHKITKRGQNVTFRCDPISEHNRLYWYRQTLGQGPEFLTYFQNEAQLEKSRLLSDRFSAERPKGSFSTLEIQRTEQGDSAMYLCASSGGWGLEQFFGPGTRLTVL.

This clonotype was counted only a few times. This chain connects TRBV5-1 to TRBJ2-1; 13 bases match TRBD2. This CDR3 has 16 residues. The trim removed 2 bases at V and 8 bases at J, leaving 7 bases unmatched. From germline, CDR1 is SGHRS and CDR2 YFSETQ. CDR3 region: CASSFITSGGADEQFF. The CDR3 coding sequence is TGCGCCAGCAGCTTCATCACTAGCGGGGGGGCCGATGAGCAGTTCTTC.

The CDR3 nucleotides are TGTGCCAGCAGCTTGGATACAGTGCCGAACACTGAAGCTTTCTTT. This codes for CASSLDTVPNTEAFF. The chain has TRBV5-4 and TRBJ1-1, with D unresolved. The V end lost 0 bases, the J end lost 1 base, and 10 bases lay between the germline ends. This CDR3 spans 15 amino acids. Germline-derived CDR1 and CDR2 are SGHNT and YYREEE (reference sequence).

The sample holds a few counts of this clonotype. V is TRBV10-3 and J is TRBJ1-5; TRBD1 is a possible D gene (5 bases). Germline assignment: CDR1 ENHRY and CDR2 SYGVKD. This CDR3 is built from 14 residues. V dropped 0 bases and J dropped 7 bases, with 10 bases sitting between them. The CDR3 DNA reads TGTGCCATCAGTGAGTCGGGGGTTGTGCAGCCCCAGCATTTT. Translated: CAISESGVVQPQHF.

This clonotype appeared a few times. The chain links TRBV24-1 to TRBJ2-2, with a possible D match to TRBD1 (5 bases). This CDR3 contains 16 residues. V lost 4 bases and J 1 base, leaving 12 bases between the germline ends. Germline CDR1 KGHDR, CDR2 SFDVKD. CDR3 nucleotides: TGTGCCACCAGTGACCCGCCAGGGAAGAACACCGGGGAGCTGTTTTTT. It codes for CATSDPPGKNTGELFF.

This clonotype has a handful of counts. CDR3 coding DNA: TGTGCCAGCAGCTTAAAACGGACTAGCGGGGGGCAGGCAGATACGCAGTATTTT. Encoded protein: CASSLKRTSGGQADTQYF. V usage is TRBV7-2 and J usage is TRBJ2-3; 14 nucleotides line up with TRBD2. Germline V gene lookup returns CDR1 SGHTA and CDR2 FQGNSA. This CDR3 spans 18 amino acids. The junction had 8 bases not matched to a gene; V was cut back by 2 bases and J by 4 bases.

This clonotype was seen only a few times. V is TRBV10-3 and J is TRBJ2-7; 8 bases are shared with TRBD1. Germline V gene sequence: CDR1 ENHRY, CDR2 SYGVKD. The CDR3 contains 12 residues. Trimming cost V 6 bases and J 3 bases; bases outside gene matches: 1. DNA of the CDR3: TGTGCCATCAGGGGACAGGTCTACGAGCAGTACTTC. This encodes CAIRGQVYEQYF.

The V call is TRBV7-6, the J call TRBJ2-7, with D possibly TRBD2 on 7 matching bases. CDR3 length: 14 residues. Between the trimmed V and J ends, which lost 1 base and 4 bases, there was a span of 11 bases. CDR1 and CDR2 from the germline V gene are SGHVS and FNYEAQ. Here the CDR3 reads CASSLEGGGYEQYF. The CDR3 DNA is TGTGCCAGCAGCTTAGAGGGGGGGGGATACGAGCAGTACTTC.

This clonotype turned up a few times. The genes are TRBV6-6 and TRBJ1-1, with D unclear. With 10 bases removed from V and 4 bases from J, the gap between germline ends came to 22 bases. The CDR3 runs to 15 residues. The germline V gene has CDR1 MNHNY and CDR2 SVGAGI (reference sequence). The CDR3 region is CAKPIGELRGTEAFF. Here the CDR3 DNA reads TGTGCCAAACCGATTGGGGAGCTAAGAGGCACTGAAGCTTTCTTT.

This sequence joins TRBV7-6 and TRBJ2-7; no definite D call. V was clipped by 5 bases and J by 3 bases, with 14 bases between them. Germline V gene data show CDR1 as SGHVS and CDR2 as FNYEAQ. CDR3 length: 14 residues. The CDR3 DNA reads TGTGCCAGCAGCCCCGAGGCCCTTTACTACGAGCAGTACTTC. It is translated as CASSPEALYYEQYF.

This clonotype was seen more than once but under ten times. The J gene is TRBJ2-1, the V gene TRBV6-6; D call uncertain. V was shortened by 0 bases and J by 0 bases, with 9 bases between the two germline ends. CDR3 size: 16 residues. Germline-derived CDR1 and CDR2 are MNHNY and SVGAGI (reference sequence). In nucleotides, the CDR3 is TGTGCCAGCAGTTACTCGACTGAGAGCTCCTACAATGAGCAGTTCTTC. Translating it yields CASSYSTESSYNEQFF.

This clonotype was counted a few times. The CDR3 reads CASSLLAGPLTDTQYF. The CDR3, as DNA: TGTGCCAGCAGTTTACTAGCGGGGCCCCTCACAGATACGCAGTATTTT. The chain employs TRBV12-3 or TRBV12-4 and TRBJ2-3, with TRBD2 identical over 9 bases. Trimming cost V 2 bases and J 2 bases; bases outside gene matches: 5. This CDR3 comprises 16 residues.

This clonotype was seen only a few times. This rearrangement joins TRBV6-1 to TRBJ2-4; D is undetermined. V was trimmed by 2 bases and J by 5 bases, leaving 7 bases between them. In germline, CDR1 is MNHNS, CDR2 SASEGT. This CDR3 comprises 13 residues. Here the CDR3 reads CASSEFSQNIQYF. The CDR3 DNA follows: TGTGCCAGCAGTGAATTTAGCCAAAACATTCAGTACTTC.

This clonotype appeared a few times. The chain links TRBV6-1 to TRBJ2-7; D remains unclear. Germline lookup yields CDR1 MNHNS and CDR2 SASEGT. The CDR3 contains 14 residues. Trimming cost V 2 bases and J 2 bases, with 10 bases left between them. The CDR3 here is CASSEYGRTYEQYF. DNA for the CDR3: TGTGCCAGCAGTGAATACGGCAGAACCTACGAGCAGTACTTC.

The chain is built from TRBV28 and TRBJ1-3; D remains ambiguous. The germline V gene has CDR1 MDHEN and CDR2 SYDVKM. Trimming shortened V by 5 bases and J by 4 bases, and 9 bases separated the two germline ends. There are 13 residues in the CDR3. This chain's CDR3 is CASSRAFGNTIYF. CDR3 bases: TGTGCCAGCAGTAGGGCGTTCGGAAACACCATATATTTT.

As regards this clonotype: This may come from a read error, since a much larger clone is one base off. The chain carries TRBV7-9 and TRBJ2-3; D may be TRBD1 (6 bases). Per the germline V gene, CDR1 is SEHNR and CDR2 is FQNEAQ (reference sequence). The CDR3 length is 15 residues. CDR3 loop: CTSSSGTISTDTQYF. The CDR3 coding sequence is TGTACCAGCAGCTCCGGGACAATAAGCACAGATACGCAGTATTTT.

This clonotype was found a few times. The chain employs TRBV4-1 and TRBJ1-1; D perhaps matches TRBD1 (6 bases). This CDR3 has 15 residues. CDR1 and CDR2 from the germline V gene are MGHRA and YSYEKL. Deletions cut 0 bases from V and 4 bases from J, with 12 bases between. The CDR3: CASSQDSGAGTEAFF. Written as DNA, the CDR3 is TGCGCCAGCAGCCAAGATTCAGGGGCAGGCACTGAAGCTTTCTTT.